This T cell receptor beta chain was identified during a study of tumor-infiltrating lymphocytes in oesophageal squamous cell carcinoma. Germline loops: CDR1 KGHSH, CDR2 LQKENI. This CDR3 comprises 14 residues. The germline V and J ends were trimmed by 0 bases and 3 bases, with 7 bases remaining between them. This clonotype was counted ten times or more. TCRdb re-called the PCR reads with MiXCR, one entry per CDR3 protein. This sample has under 20,000 distinct CDR3 sequences, with approximately 46% found just once. The chain recombines TRBV18 with TRBJ2-3, with D unresolved. This TCR was recovered from a female donor with esophageal squamous cell carcinoma. Input material: normal esophageal tissue next to the tumor. The CDR3: CASSPPVWTDTQYF. As DNA, the CDR3 is TGTGCCAGCTCACCACCGGTGTGGACAGATACGCAGTATTTT.